The clone carrying this TCR beta chain has only one observation. Its cognate antigen is unknown. The sample is drawn from a study of cytomegalovirus exposure and HLA in healthy donors. General observations from the study: According to a later analysis, donors in an Asian-associated ancestry cluster reportedly had fewer N-insertions than the roughly 660-donor mean. An apparent linkage of common viral pathogens to several of the most significant clusters emerged in a later analysis.

This PCR relied on a set of 60 Vbeta primers and 13 Jbeta primers. The table came from immunoSEQ multiplex PCR; TCRdb's copy has only in-frame clones and leaves some out. The repertoire holds 100,000 to 150,000 clones, with 78% as singletons. The source of this sequence is a man aged 25 to 40 in good health and CMV-seropositive. The sequenced material came from PBMCs.

CDR3 sequence (DNA): TGCGCCAGCAGCCCCACGAGGAGCCCACTATGGGATGAGCAGTTCTTC. Translating it yields CASSPTRSPLWDEQFF. This chain joins TRBV4-3 and TRBJ2-1; D uncertain. Germline loops: CDR1 LGHNA, CDR2 YSLEER. The ends were cut back, 4 bases at V and 8 bases at J, with 21 bases in the middle. The CDR3 length is 16 residues.